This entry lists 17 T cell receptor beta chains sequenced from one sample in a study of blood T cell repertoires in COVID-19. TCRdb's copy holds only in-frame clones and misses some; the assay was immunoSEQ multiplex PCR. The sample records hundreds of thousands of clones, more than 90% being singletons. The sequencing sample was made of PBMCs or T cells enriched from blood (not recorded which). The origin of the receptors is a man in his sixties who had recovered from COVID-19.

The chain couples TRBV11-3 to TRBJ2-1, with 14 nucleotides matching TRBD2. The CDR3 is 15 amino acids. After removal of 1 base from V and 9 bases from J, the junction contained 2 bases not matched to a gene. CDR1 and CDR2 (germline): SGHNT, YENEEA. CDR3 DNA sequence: TGTGCCAGCAGCTTAGGGGGACTAGCGGGAGTTGAGCAGTTCTTC. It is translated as CASSLGGLAGVEQFF.

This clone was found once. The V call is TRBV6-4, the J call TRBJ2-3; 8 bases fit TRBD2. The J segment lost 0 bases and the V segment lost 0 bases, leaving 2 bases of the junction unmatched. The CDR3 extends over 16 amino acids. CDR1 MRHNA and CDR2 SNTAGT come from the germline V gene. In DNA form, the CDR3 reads TGTGCCAGCAGTGACTCCTGGACTAGCAGCACAGATACGCAGTATTTT. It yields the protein CASSDSWTSSTDTQYF.

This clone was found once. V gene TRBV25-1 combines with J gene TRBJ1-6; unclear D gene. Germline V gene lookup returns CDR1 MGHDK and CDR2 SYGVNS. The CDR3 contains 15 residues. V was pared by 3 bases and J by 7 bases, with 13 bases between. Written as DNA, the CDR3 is TGTGCCAGCAGTGACCCCCAAAACTCAAATTCACCCCTCCACTTT. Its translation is CASSDPQNSNSPLHF.

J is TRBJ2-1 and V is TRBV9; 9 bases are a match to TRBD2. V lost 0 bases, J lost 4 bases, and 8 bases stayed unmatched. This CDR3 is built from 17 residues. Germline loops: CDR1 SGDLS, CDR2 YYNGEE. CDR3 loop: CASSVVAGGPGYNEQFF. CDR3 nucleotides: TGTGCCAGCAGCGTAGTGGCGGGGGGGCCGGGTTACAATGAGCAGTTCTTC.

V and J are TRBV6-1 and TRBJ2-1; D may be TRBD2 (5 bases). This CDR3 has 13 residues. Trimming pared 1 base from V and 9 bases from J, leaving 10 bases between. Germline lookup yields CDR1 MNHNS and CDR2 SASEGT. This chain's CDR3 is CASSEVRVGEQFF. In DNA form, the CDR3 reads TGTGCCAGCAGTGAAGTGAGGGTCGGTGAGCAGTTCTTC.

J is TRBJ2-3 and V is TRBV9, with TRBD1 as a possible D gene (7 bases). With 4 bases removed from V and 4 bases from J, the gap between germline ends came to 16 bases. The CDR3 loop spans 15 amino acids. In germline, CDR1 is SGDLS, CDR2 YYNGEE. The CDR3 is CASSSRGVGADTQYF. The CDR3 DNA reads TGTGCCAGCAGCTCCAGGGGGGTAGGGGCAGATACGCAGTATTTT.

Here the CDR3 DNA reads TGTGCCAGCAGTCCAGGGGGTCAGCCCCAGCATTTT. Its protein product is CASSPGGQPQHF. The chain recombines TRBV27 with TRBJ1-5; 7 bases match TRBD1. This CDR3 has 12 residues. The V and J ends lost 5 bases and 6 bases, in that order; junction bases with no gene match: 1. Looked up from germline, CDR1 is MNHEY and CDR2 is SMNVEV (reference sequence).

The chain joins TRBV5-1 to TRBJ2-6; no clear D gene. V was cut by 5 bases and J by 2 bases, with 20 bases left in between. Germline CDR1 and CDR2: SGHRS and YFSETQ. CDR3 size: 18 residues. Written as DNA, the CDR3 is TGCGCCAGCAGTACAGCACCAATCACCTATACTGGGGCCAACGTCCTGACTTTC. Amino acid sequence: CASSTAPITYTGANVLTF.

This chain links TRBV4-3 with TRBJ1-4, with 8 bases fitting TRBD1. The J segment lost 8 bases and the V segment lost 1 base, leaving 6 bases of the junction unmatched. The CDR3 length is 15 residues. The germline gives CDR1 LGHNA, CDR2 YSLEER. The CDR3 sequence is CASSQGQGRGEKLFF. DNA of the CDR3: TGCGCCAGCAGCCAAGGACAGGGGCGGGGGGAAAAACTGTTTTTT.

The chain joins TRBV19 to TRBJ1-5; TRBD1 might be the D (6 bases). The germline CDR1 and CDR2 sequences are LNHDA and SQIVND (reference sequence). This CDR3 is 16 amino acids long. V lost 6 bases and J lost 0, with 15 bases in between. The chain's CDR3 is CASSDRPAYSNQPQHF. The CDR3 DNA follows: TGTGCCAGTAGCGACAGGCCCGCCTATAGCAATCAGCCCCAGCATTTT.

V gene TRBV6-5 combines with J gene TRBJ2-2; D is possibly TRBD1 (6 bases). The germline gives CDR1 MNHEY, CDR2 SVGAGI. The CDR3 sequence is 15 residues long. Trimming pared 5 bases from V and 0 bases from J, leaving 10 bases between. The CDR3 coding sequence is TGTGCCAGCAGTCCCGGGACACCGAACACCGGGGAGCTGTTTTTT. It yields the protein CASSPGTPNTGELFF.

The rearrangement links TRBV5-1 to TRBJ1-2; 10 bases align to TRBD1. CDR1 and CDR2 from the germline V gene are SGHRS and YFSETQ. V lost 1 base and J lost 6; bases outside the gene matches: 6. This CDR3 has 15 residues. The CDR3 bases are TGCGCCAGCAGCTTGTCATGGGACAGGGGTGATGGCTACACCTTC. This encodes CASSLSWDRGDGYTF.

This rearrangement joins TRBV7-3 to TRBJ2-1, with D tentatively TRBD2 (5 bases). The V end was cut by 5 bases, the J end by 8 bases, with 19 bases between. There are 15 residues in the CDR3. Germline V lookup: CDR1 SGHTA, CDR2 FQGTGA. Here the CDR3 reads CASSPWASTGDEQFF. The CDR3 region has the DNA TGTGCCAGCAGCCCATGGGCTAGCACTGGCGATGAGCAGTTCTTC.

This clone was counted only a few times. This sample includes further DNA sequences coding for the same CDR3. CDR3: CASSRQGATGELFF. The CDR3 DNA sequence: TGTGCCAGCAGCCGACAGGGAGCAACCGGGGAGCTGTTTTTT. The chain employs TRBV14 and TRBJ2-2; 7 nucleotides agree with TRBD1. With 4 bases clipped from V and 5 bases from J, the junction kept 4 bases outside the gene matches. The CDR3 covers 14 residues. Looked up from germline, CDR1 is SGHDN and CDR2 is FVKESK.

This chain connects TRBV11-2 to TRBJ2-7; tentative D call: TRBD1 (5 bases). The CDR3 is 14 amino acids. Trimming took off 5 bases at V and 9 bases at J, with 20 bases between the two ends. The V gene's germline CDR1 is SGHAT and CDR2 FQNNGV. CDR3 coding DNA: TGTGCCAGCAGCCCCCTCGGTAGGGGTATTGCGCAGTACTTC. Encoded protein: CASSPLGRGIAQYF.

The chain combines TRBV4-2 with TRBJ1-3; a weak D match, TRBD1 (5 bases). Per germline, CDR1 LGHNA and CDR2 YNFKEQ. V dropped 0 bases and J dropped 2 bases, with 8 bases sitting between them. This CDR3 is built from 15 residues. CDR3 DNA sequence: TGTGCCAGCAGCCAAGATTCACAGGCTGGAAACACCATATATTTT. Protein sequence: CASSQDSQAGNTIYF.

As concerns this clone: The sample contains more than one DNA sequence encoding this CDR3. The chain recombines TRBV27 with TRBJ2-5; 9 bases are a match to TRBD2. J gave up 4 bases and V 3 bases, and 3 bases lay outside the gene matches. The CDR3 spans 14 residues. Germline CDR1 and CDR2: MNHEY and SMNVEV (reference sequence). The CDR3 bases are TGTGCCAGCAGTTTCGCGGGAGGGCCAGAGACCCAGTACTTC. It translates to CASSFAGGPETQYF.